The present T cell receptor beta chain was sequenced within a study of shared clonotypes between healthy human individuals. The CDR3 sequence is 14 residues long. The ends were cut back, 4 bases at V and 7 bases at J, with 17 bases in the middle. CDR1 SGDLS and CDR2 YYNGEE come from the germline V gene. Clones were sequenced by immunoSEQ multiplex PCR, and TCRdb holds only the in-frame ones, with some missing. Among about 530,000 clones listed, roughly 95% were seen once. The genes are TRBV9 and TRBJ1-1, with a weak D call TRBD1 (5 bases). The sequencing input was naive CD4+ T cells sorted from blood. As to subset: CD45RA+ positively selected. The sequence was collected from a woman between 25 and 40 years old in good health. The CDR3 sequence: CASSPGPLALEAFF. The CDR3 DNA sequence: TGTGCCAGCAGCCCGGGACCGTTGGCCCTTGAAGCTTTCTTT. Full variable domain (remainder filled in from reference TRBV9 and TRBJ1-1): DSGVTQTPKHLITATGQRVTLRCSPRSGDLSVYWYQQSLDQGLQFLIQYYNGEERAKGNILERFSAQQFPDLHSELNLSSLELGDSALYFCASSPGPLALEAFFGQGTRLTVV.